The next 32 T cell receptor beta chains were all read from a single sample in a study of CD8 T cells in ankylosing spondylitis. TCRdb re-analysed the 5' RACE reads in MiXCR, keeping a single row per CDR3 protein. There are roughly 260,000 distinct CDR3 sequences in the sample; 20% occur only once, and less than 9% lies in the top ten. The specimen sequenced was blood, either unsorted or a sorted T cell fraction (not recorded which). The receptors originated from a male donor with ankylosing spondylitis or in good health (not recorded which).

V usage is TRBV5-1 and J usage is TRBJ1-1; perhaps TRBD1 as D (5 bases). The V end was cut by 7 bases, the J end by 11 bases, with 21 bases between. Germline-derived CDR1 and CDR2 are SGHRS and YFSETQ. This CDR3 has 13 amino acids. CDR3 DNA: TGCGCCAGCCGACCTGAGACAGCCGAGGTGGCTTTCTTT. It specifies CASRPETAEVAFF.

This clonotype has more than one count but fewer than ten. The germline gene is not matched at one end of the junction; a read error may be the cause. The chain has TRBV20-1 and TRBJ1-1; D gene uncertain. The CDR3 runs 14 residues. Germline CDR1 reads DFQATT; CDR2 reads SNEGSKA (reference sequence). The CDR3 DNA is TGCAGTGCTAGAGGTCCAGTGGGGAACGCTGAAGCTTTCTTT. Translated: CSARGPVGNAEAFF.

The gene calls are TRBV5-1 and TRBJ2-2; weak D call: TRBD1 (5 bases). The germline V gene encodes CDR1 SGHRS and CDR2 YFSETQ. Trimming stripped 7 bases from V and 0 bases from J, with 10 bases between. CDR3 length: 14 amino acids. CDR3 amino acids: CASAQGTNTGELFF. The CDR3 DNA reads as TGCGCCAGCGCGCAGGGTACGAACACCGGGGAGCTGTTTTTT.

This chain connects TRBV27 to TRBJ2-3, with 16 bases lining up with TRBD2. The CDR3 is made up of 16 amino acids. J gave up 8 bases and V 5 bases, and 7 bases lay outside the gene matches. Germline V gene data show CDR1 as MNHEY and CDR2 as SMNVEV (reference sequence). CDR3: CASSMGTSGGAGTQYF. The CDR3 DNA is TGTGCCAGCAGTATGGGGACTAGCGGGGGGGCAGGTACGCAGTATTTT.

This clonotype was counted many times. The rearrangement links TRBV12-3 or TRBV12-4 to TRBJ2-2; D remains ambiguous. Trimming removed 3 bases from V and 3 bases from J, with 2 bases in between. The CDR3 is 12 residues long. The CDR3 DNA reads as TGTGCCAGCAGTTTGTACACCGGGGAGCTGTTTTTT. Translated: CASSLYTGELFF.

This clonotype was observed a handful of times. The chain joins TRBV7-2 to TRBJ2-3, with 12 positions matching TRBD2. Germline loops: CDR1 SGHTA, CDR2 FQGNSA. V was pared by 5 bases and J by 5 bases, with 8 bases of the junction left unmatched. The CDR3 is 16 amino acids. CDR3 coding DNA: TGTGCCAGCAGCACGCTAGCGGGGGGGCTTTTAGATACGCAGTATTTT. Translating it yields CASSTLAGGLLDTQYF.

The chain uses TRBV7-9 and TRBJ2-3; 7 bases align to TRBD1. CDR1 and CDR2 from the germline V gene are SEHNR and FQNEAQ (reference sequence). The J segment lost 2 bases and the V segment lost 5 bases, leaving 4 bases of the junction unmatched. The CDR3 contains 14 residues. CDR3 loop: CASSPDRATDTQYF. The CDR3 DNA sequence: TGTGCCAGCAGCCCAGACAGGGCCACAGATACGCAGTATTTT.

This clonotype was seen more than once but under ten times. The rearrangement links TRBV20-1 to TRBJ2-2; 13 positions agree with TRBD2. The CDR3 sequence is 15 residues long. Germline loops: CDR1 DFQATT, CDR2 SNEGSKA (reference sequence). Trimming removed 5 bases from V and 0 bases from J; junction bases left unmatched: 0. CDR3 in DNA: TGCAGTGCTGGACTAGCGGGAGCGAACACCGGGGAGCTGTTTTTT. It codes for CSAGLAGANTGELFF.

The chain combines TRBV28 with TRBJ1-2, with a weak D call TRBD1 (6 bases). This CDR3 is built from 11 residues. With 8 bases removed from V and 4 bases from J, the gap between germline ends came to 8 bases. The germline V gene encodes CDR1 MDHEN and CDR2 SYDVKM. The CDR3 here is CASGQIYGYTF. The CDR3 DNA follows: TGTGCCAGCGGACAGATCTATGGCTACACCTTC.

This clonotype was seen a few times. V and J are TRBV20-1 and TRBJ2-7, with TRBD2 matching over 8 bases. The CDR3 spans 13 residues. V lost 4 bases, J lost 4 bases, and 6 bases stayed unmatched. CDR1 and CDR2 from the germline V gene are DFQATT and SNEGSKA (reference sequence). CDR3 sequence (DNA): TGCAGTGCTACCCCGGGGGGGTCGTACGAGCAGTACGTC. This gives the protein CSATPGGSYEQYV.

Comment on this clonotype: Given a far larger clone just one base away, this is likely a sequencing read error. The chain uses TRBV27 and TRBJ2-3; D is unresolved. CDR1 and CDR2 (germline): MNHEY, SMNVEV (reference sequence). This CDR3 has 11 residues. The V end was cut by 6 bases, the J end by 2 bases, with 3 bases between. For the CDR3, the DNA is TGTGCCAGCAGGCCCACAGATACGCAGTATTTT. Protein: CASRPTDTQYF.

The gene calls are TRBV27 and TRBJ2-3; D is perhaps TRBD1 or TRBD2 (5 bases each). The ends were cut back, 8 bases at V and 12 bases at J, with 15 bases in the middle. CDR3 length: 11 amino acids. CDR1 and CDR2 from the germline V gene are MNHEY and SMNVEV (reference sequence). CDR3 protein: CASLRDGTQYF. DNA of the CDR3: TGTGCCAGCCTTCGGGACGGGACCCAGTATTTT.

This clonotype was observed a handful of times. The chain couples TRBV12-3 or TRBV12-4 to TRBJ2-5; the D gene could be TRBD1 or TRBD2 (5 bases each). The CDR3 runs 14 residues. Trimming removed 6 bases at V and 2 bases at J, with 13 bases between. CDR3 amino acids: CASRPGTAQETQYF. DNA of the CDR3: TGTGCCAGCAGGCCAGGGACGGCACAAGAGACCCAGTACTTC.

This clonotype has just a few counts. The chain recombines TRBV24-1 with TRBJ2-1; 9 positions agree with TRBD1. CDR1 is KGHDR, CDR2 SFDVKD, per germline. This CDR3 is 15 amino acids long. The J segment lost 8 bases and the V segment lost 3 bases, leaving 7 bases of the junction unmatched. In nucleotides, the CDR3 is TGTGCCACCAGTGATGGGGACAGGGATAGGTATGAGCAGTTCTTC. Translating it yields CATSDGDRDRYEQFF.

This clonotype was recorded many times. Written as DNA, the CDR3 is TGTGCCAGCAGTTACCAAGGGACAGGAGCGAACACCGGGGAGCTGTTTTTT. Protein product: CASSYQGTGANTGELFF. The gene calls are TRBV6-5 and TRBJ2-2; 8 bases are shared with TRBD1. With 2 bases clipped from V and 0 bases from J, the junction kept 5 bases outside the gene matches. Germline assignment: CDR1 MNHEY and CDR2 SVGAGI. The CDR3 sequence is 17 residues long.

The CDR3: CASRPQSGIFYEQYV. As DNA, the CDR3 is TGTGCCAGCAGGCCCCAGAGCGGGATATTCTACGAGCAGTACGTC. V and J are TRBV27 and TRBJ2-7, with 7 positions matching TRBD2. The germline V gene has CDR1 MNHEY and CDR2 SMNVEV (reference sequence). Trimming removed 6 bases from V and 3 bases from J; junction bases left unmatched: 11. CDR3 size: 15 residues.

In this sample, this clonotype turned up once. V gene TRBV20-1 combines with J gene TRBJ1-1; 8 nucleotides match TRBD1. The CDR3 is made up of 14 amino acids. The germline V gene encodes CDR1 DFQATT and CDR2 SNEGSKA (reference sequence). The V segment lost 6 bases and the J segment 3 bases; nucleotides outside the gene matches: 9. The CDR3 DNA reads TGCAGTGCGCCTAGACAGGGGAGATACACTGAAGCTTTCTTT. Its translation: CSAPRQGRYTEAFF.

The V and J genes are TRBV5-1 and TRBJ1-4; D is ambiguous. Trimming left V 4 bases short and J 0 bases short, with 7 bases between. Germline V gene lookup returns CDR1 SGHRS and CDR2 YFSETQ. This CDR3 spans 14 amino acids. In DNA form, the CDR3 reads TGCGCCAGCAGCGAAGCCCCAACTAATGAAAAACTGTTTTTT. It codes for CASSEAPTNEKLFF. The variable domain in full, with the rest retrieved from reference TRBV5-1 and TRBJ1-4, is KAGVTQTPRYLIKTRGQQVTLSCSPISGHRSVSWYQQTPGQGLQFLFEYFSETQRNKGNFPGRFSGRQFSNSRSEMNVSTLELGDSALYLCASSEAPTNEKLFFGSGTQLSVL.

This clonotype was picked up a small number of times. The chain is built from TRBV12-3 or TRBV12-4 and TRBJ1-5, with a tentative D call TRBD1 (6 bases). Trimming shortened V by 3 bases and J by 4 bases, and 10 bases separated the two germline ends. The CDR3 is 14 amino acids. For the CDR3, the DNA is TGTGCCAGCAGTTTTGAGACAGGAAATCAGCCCCAGCATTTT. Encoded protein: CASSFETGNQPQHF.

The chain carries TRBV5-1 and TRBJ1-4; D might be TRBD1 (6 bases). V was trimmed by 0 bases and J by 2 bases, leaving 14 bases between them. This CDR3 spans 17 amino acids. Germline V lookup: CDR1 SGHRS, CDR2 YFSETQ. CDR3 protein: CASSLGGQALTNEKLFF. As DNA, the CDR3 is TGCGCCAGCAGCTTGGGGGGACAAGCCCTCACTAATGAAAAACTGTTTTTT.

This clonotype was seen many times. The chain couples TRBV10-3 to TRBJ1-6; a weak D match, TRBD1 (5 bases). CDR1 and CDR2 (germline): ENHRY, SYGVKD. The length of the CDR3 is 13 residues. V was pared by 6 bases and J by 8 bases, with 11 bases between. CDR3 in DNA: TGTGCCATCAGGGGCAGGGCAGATTCACCCCTCCACTTT. It codes for CAIRGRADSPLHF.

The genes are TRBV9 and TRBJ2-5; no reliable D call. CDR1 is SGDLS and CDR2 is YYNGEE in the germline V gene. Trimming stripped 2 bases from V and 2 bases from J, with 13 bases between. The CDR3 consists of 15 residues. This chain's CDR3 is CASSVSGVGQETQYF. For the CDR3, the DNA is TGTGCCAGCAGCGTTAGTGGAGTTGGACAAGAGACCCAGTACTTC.

This clonotype was counted between two and nine times. This sequence joins TRBV5-1 and TRBJ2-5; 10 bases agree with TRBD2. CDR1 SGHRS and CDR2 YFSETQ come from the germline V gene. With V trimmed by 4 bases and J by 5 bases, 14 bases remained unmatched. This CDR3 is built from 17 residues. The CDR3 region has the DNA TGCGCCAGCAGCCAGATCCGTGGGACTAGCGATTGGGAGACCCAGTACTTC. Residues: CASSQIRGTSDWETQYF.

This rearrangement joins TRBV5-1 to TRBJ1-1, with D uncertain. Between the trimmed V and J ends, which lost 5 bases and 3 bases, there was a span of 14 bases. Germline V gives CDR1 SGHRS, CDR2 YFSETQ. This CDR3 is built from 14 residues. CDR3 sequence: CASRGIRSDTEAFF. The CDR3, as DNA: TGCGCCAGCAGGGGGATTCGCTCTGACACTGAAGCTTTCTTT.

This clonotype was seen more than once but under ten times. The chain couples TRBV4-1 to TRBJ2-3; D unresolved. The CDR3 length is 15 residues. V lost 2 bases, J lost 3 bases, and 12 bases lay in between. The V gene's germline CDR1 is MGHRA and CDR2 YSYEKL. The DNA for the CDR3 is TGCGCCAGCAGCCAATACACCGTAGCAACAGATACGCAGTATTTT. Translating gives CASSQYTVATDTQYF.

The CDR3 is CSALTQGLGETQYF. CDR3 in DNA: TGCAGTGCTCTAACCCAGGGCCTAGGAGAGACCCAGTACTTC. This chain uses TRBV20-1 with TRBJ2-5; D may be TRBD1 (5 bases). Trimming cost V 5 bases and J 4 bases, with 17 bases left between them. The CDR3 has 14 residues. Per germline, CDR1 DFQATT and CDR2 SNEGSKA (reference sequence).

Note on this clonotype: Its ends do not fully match the called genes, so a read error is possible. The chain employs TRBV15 and TRBJ2-3; 13 bases agree with TRBD2. Looked up from germline, CDR1 is LNHNV and CDR2 is YYDKDF (reference sequence). The CDR3 sequence is 18 residues long. The CDR3 sequence: CTTSRVWGLAGTTDTQYF. CDR3 nucleotides: TGTACCACCAGCAGAGTCTGGGGACTAGCGGGGACCACAGATACGCAGTATTTT.

This clonotype was seen a few times. Here the CDR3 reads CASRAGTGSTGELFF. The CDR3 DNA sequence: TGTGCCAGCAGGGCCGGGACAGGGTCCACCGGGGAGCTGTTTTTT. The chain carries TRBV28 and TRBJ2-2, with TRBD1 matching over 9 bases. This CDR3 spans 15 amino acids. J lost 4 bases, V lost 6 bases, and 6 bases had no gene match. CDR1 MDHEN and CDR2 SYDVKM come from the germline V gene.

This clonotype was observed a few times. This sequence joins TRBV10-3 and TRBJ1-2; TRBD1 might be the D (5 bases). There are 15 residues in the CDR3. Trimming pared 4 bases from V and 5 bases from J, leaving 17 bases between. Germline assignment: CDR1 ENHRY and CDR2 SYGVKD. Here the CDR3 reads CAISGGGGEKYGYTF. The DNA for the CDR3 is TGTGCCATCAGTGGGGGCGGCGGTGAGAAGTATGGCTACACCTTC.

The rearrangement uses TRBV11-2 and TRBJ2-6; TRBD1 matches at 12 bases. Germline CDR1 SGHAT, CDR2 FQNNGV. The CDR3 contains 17 residues. Trimming took 5 bases from V and 2 from J; bases not matched to a gene: 4. CDR3 sequence: CASSPRDRGPGANVLTF. The CDR3 DNA reads as TGTGCCAGCAGCCCCCGGGACAGGGGGCCTGGGGCCAACGTCCTGACTTTC. The whole variable domain, filled in from reference TRBV11-2 and TRBJ2-6, reads EAGVAQSPRYKIIEKRQSVAFWCNPISGHATLYWYQQILGQGPKLLIQFQNNGVVDDSQLPKDRFSAERLKGVDSTLKIQPAKLEDSAVYLCASSPRDRGPGANVLTFGAGSRLTVL.

This clonotype was seen more than once but under ten times. The rearrangement joins TRBV28 to TRBJ2-4; TRBD2 is a possible D gene (5 bases). The germline CDR1 and CDR2 sequences are MDHEN and SYDVKM. The CDR3 spans 16 residues. Deletions cut 5 bases from V and 1 base from J, with 15 bases between. CDR3 in DNA: TGTGCCAGCAGTCCGTCGATGCGGGCCGCCAAAAACATTCAGTACTTC. Protein product: CASSPSMRAAKNIQYF.

The V call is TRBV10-3, the J call TRBJ1-3; D uncertain. CDR1 and CDR2 (germline): ENHRY, SYGVKD. V was cut by 3 bases and J by 2 bases, with 14 bases left in between. This CDR3 contains 16 residues. CDR3 nucleotide sequence: TGTGCCATCAGTGATGGCCCAGTATCCGCTGGAAACACCATATATTTT. Amino acid sequence: CAISDGPVSAGNTIYF.